The next 2 T cell receptor beta chains were all read from a single sample in a study of shared clonotypes between healthy human individuals. CD8 cells classed as naive were CD45RO-negative and positively selected for CCR7, excluding terminally differentiated effector memory CD45RA+ cells. Here immunoSEQ multiplex PCR was the method, and the copy in TCRdb shows in-frame clones only, minus some. The sample consists of approximately 1.9 million clones, 90% to 95% of them appearing once. The sample taken for sequencing was naive CD8+ T cells from PBMCs. These receptor sequences come from a man aged 18 to 29 in good health. Some clones in this sample may be carry-over from other donors' samples.

The chain links TRBV7-9 to TRBJ1-1; 10 bases map to TRBD1. Germline V gives CDR1 SEHNR, CDR2 FQNEAQ (reference sequence). The CDR3 covers 13 residues. V lost 5 bases and J lost 7; bases outside the gene matches: 4. The CDR3 sequence: CASSLTGGGEAFF. DNA of the CDR3: TGTGCCAGCAGCCTGACAGGGGGCGGTGAAGCTTTCTTT.

V is TRBV7-9 and J is TRBJ2-3; 7 positions agree with TRBD1. Trimming at V came to 5 bases and at J to 3 bases, leaving 11 bases not matched to a gene. This CDR3 has 16 amino acids. CDR1 is SEHNR and CDR2 is FQNEAQ in the germline V gene (reference sequence). CDR3 nucleotide sequence: TGTGCCAGCAGCCCCATCCCGGGACAGATAACAGATACGCAGTATTTT. Protein sequence: CASSPIPGQITDTQYF.